This is a list of T cell receptor beta chains from one sample in a study of long-term antiretroviral therapy in people with HIV. The data were produced by immunoSEQ multiplex PCR, yet TCRdb's version contains in-frame clones alone and is incomplete. The data show around 30,000 clones, 70% to 90% seen once. This specimen was unsorted PBMCs, taken 0.5 years after starting antiretroviral therapy. The receptors stem from a woman younger than 30 with HIV. The CDR3 runs from the conserved cysteine through the conserved F or W. A D gene is named only where the DNA matches it firmly. A row's size may be missing; if present it is once, few, many or a size class.

clone_size: NA
d_call: TRBD1
j_call: TRBJ1-1
v_call: TRBV9
cdr3_aa: CASSAGTGVTEAFF
cdr3_nt: TGTGCCAGCAGCGCGGGGACAGGGGTCACTGAAGCTTTCTTT

clone_size: NA
d_call: NA
j_call: TRBJ2-7
v_call: TRBV5-4
cdr3_aa: CASSLAGPGEQYF
cdr3_nt: TGTGCCAGCAGCTTGGCGGGGCCGGGCGAGCAGTACTTC

clone_size: once
d_call: NA
j_call: TRBJ2-3
v_call: TRBV11-3
cdr3_aa: CASSQGRAWPGTDTQYF
cdr3_nt: TGTGCCAGCAGCCAAGGTAGGGCGTGGCCTGGCACAGATACGCAGTATTTT

clone_size: NA
d_call: NA
j_call: TRBJ1-3
v_call: TRBV9
cdr3_aa: CASSPGGSYSGNTIYF
cdr3_nt: TGTGCCAGCAGCCCGGGGGGTTCATACTCTGGAAACACCATATATTTT

clone_size: NA
d_call: NA
j_call: TRBJ1-5
v_call: TRBV6-1
cdr3_aa: CASSEAGGSQHF
cdr3_nt: TGTGCCAGCAGTGAAGCGGGGGGGAGCCAGCATTTT

clone_size: NA
d_call: NA
j_call: TRBJ2-3
v_call: TRBV5-1
cdr3_aa: CASSLDGRMWDTQYF
cdr3_nt: TGCGCCAGCAGCTTGGATGGTAGAATGTGGGATACGCAGTATTTT

clone_size: NA
d_call: NA
j_call: TRBJ1-1
v_call: TRBV5-1
cdr3_aa: CASSLFTSGNTEAFF
cdr3_nt: TGCGCCAGCAGCTTGTTTACCTCGGGGAACACTGAAGCTTTCTTT

clone_size: NA
d_call: NA
j_call: TRBJ1-1
v_call: TRBV7-2
cdr3_aa: CASSLARGAEAFF
cdr3_nt: TGTGCCAGCAGCTTAGCGCGCGGGGCTGAAGCTTTCTTT

clone_size: NA
d_call: NA
j_call: TRBJ1-5
v_call: TRBV28
cdr3_aa: CASSFARTNQPQHF
cdr3_nt: TGTGCCAGCAGTTTCGCCAGGACTAATCAGCCCCAGCATTTT

clone_size: NA
d_call: TRBD2
j_call: TRBJ2-7
v_call: TRBV7-3
cdr3_aa: CASNTYPGLAGIIIRSYEQYF
cdr3_nt: TGTGCCAGCAACACTTACCCGGGACTAGCGGGCATAATCATTAGGTCCTACGAGCAGTACTTC

clone_size: NA
d_call: NA
j_call: TRBJ2-1
v_call: TRBV19
cdr3_aa: CASSTGSLNNEQFF
cdr3_nt: TGTGCCAGTAGTACGGGGTCCCTGAACAATGAGCAGTTCTTC

clone_size: NA
d_call: TRBD1
j_call: TRBJ2-1
v_call: TRBV10-3
cdr3_aa: CAISDLRGQGPEHSYNEQFF
cdr3_nt: TGTGCCATCAGTGATTTGAGGGGACAGGGGCCTGAACACTCCTACAATGAGCAGTTCTTC

clone_size: NA
d_call: TRBD2
j_call: TRBJ2-5
v_call: TRBV7-8
cdr3_aa: CASSLFGGGRETQYF
cdr3_nt: TGTGCCAGCAGCTTATTCGGGGGGGGCCGGGAGACCCAGTACTTC

clone_size: NA
d_call: NA
j_call: TRBJ1-3
v_call: TRBV28
cdr3_aa: CASSLIGNSGNTIYF
cdr3_nt: TGTGCCAGCAGTTTAATCGGAAACTCTGGAAACACCATATATTTT

clone_size: NA
d_call: NA
j_call: TRBJ1-2
v_call: TRBV25-1
cdr3_aa: CASSDGLSDYGYTF
cdr3_nt: TGTGCCAGCAGTGATGGCCTCTCGGACTATGGCTACACCTTC

clone_size: NA
d_call: NA
j_call: TRBJ2-5
v_call: TRBV7-9
cdr3_aa: CASSLAEGTQYF
cdr3_nt: TGTGCCAGCAGCTTAGCGGAGGGGACCCAGTACTTC

clone_size: NA
d_call: NA
j_call: TRBJ2-7
v_call: TRBV4-1
cdr3_aa: CASGGTGEQYF
cdr3_nt: TGCGCCAGCGGAGGGACGGGTGAGCAGTACTTC

clone_size: NA
d_call: NA
j_call: TRBJ1-2
v_call: TRBV28
cdr3_aa: CASSYMRGLSYGYTF
cdr3_nt: TGTGCCAGCAGTTATATGAGGGGATTAAGCTATGGCTACACCTTC

clone_size: NA
d_call: TRBD2
j_call: TRBJ2-1
v_call: TRBV5-1
cdr3_aa: CASSPGLAGTYSYNEQFF
cdr3_nt: TGCGCCAGCAGCCCAGGACTAGCGGGGACCTACTCCTACAATGAGCAGTTCTTC

clone_size: NA
d_call: NA
j_call: TRBJ2-7
v_call: TRBV27
cdr3_aa: CASSLLGSTIYEQYF
cdr3_nt: TGTGCCAGCAGTTTATTGGGGTCCACGATTTACGAGCAGTACTTC

clone_size: NA
d_call: TRBD1
j_call: TRBJ2-1
v_call: TRBV7-9
cdr3_aa: CASSLRGQGVSDEQFF
cdr3_nt: TGTGCCAGCAGCTTAAGAGGACAGGGCGTGTCAGATGAGCAGTTCTTC

clone_size: NA
d_call: NA
j_call: TRBJ1-2
v_call: TRBV4-3
cdr3_aa: CASSQDKGPYGYTF
cdr3_nt: TGCGCCAGCAGCCAAGATAAGGGACCCTATGGCTACACCTTC

clone_size: NA
d_call: NA
j_call: TRBJ2-7
v_call: TRBV11-3
cdr3_aa: CASSSKDYEQYF
cdr3_nt: TGTGCCAGCAGCTCCAAGGACTACGAGCAGTACTTC

clone_size: NA
d_call: NA
j_call: TRBJ2-1
v_call: TRBV14
cdr3_aa: CASSWDPTHYNEQFF
cdr3_nt: TGTGCCAGCAGCTGGGACCCTACCCACTACAATGAGCAGTTCTTC

clone_size: NA
d_call: NA
j_call: TRBJ1-6
v_call: TRBV28
cdr3_aa: CASSTRAYNSPLHF
cdr3_nt: TGTGCCAGCAGTACCAGGGCTTATAATTCACCCCTCCACTTT

clone_size: NA
d_call: NA
j_call: TRBJ2-4
v_call: TRBV7-3
cdr3_aa: CASSPGPENIQYF
cdr3_nt: TGTGCCAGCAGCCCCGGACCAGAAAACATTCAGTACTTC

clone_size: NA
d_call: TRBD1
j_call: TRBJ1-1
v_call: TRBV27
cdr3_aa: CASSPRGDSRTEAFF
cdr3_nt: TGTGCCAGCAGTCCGCGAGGGGACAGTAGGACTGAAGCTTTCTTT

clone_size: NA
d_call: NA
j_call: TRBJ2-7
v_call: TRBV13
cdr3_aa: CASSQDPQDTYEQYF
cdr3_nt: TGTGCCAGCAGCCAAGATCCACAGGATACCTACGAGCAGTACTTC

clone_size: NA
d_call: TRBD2
j_call: TRBJ2-1
v_call: TRBV7-2
cdr3_aa: CASSPGTSGYNEQFF
cdr3_nt: TGTGCCAGCAGCCCCGGGACTAGCGGATACAATGAGCAGTTCTTC

clone_size: NA
d_call: NA
j_call: TRBJ1-5
v_call: TRBV7-8
cdr3_aa: CASSFGGEQPQHF
cdr3_nt: TGTGCCAGCAGCTTCGGGGGGGAACAGCCCCAGCATTTT

clone_size: NA
d_call: TRBD2
j_call: TRBJ2-2
v_call: TRBV4-2
cdr3_aa: CASSQDQLAGAGELFF
cdr3_nt: TGTGCCAGCAGCCAAGATCAACTAGCGGGAGCCGGGGAGCTGTTTTTT